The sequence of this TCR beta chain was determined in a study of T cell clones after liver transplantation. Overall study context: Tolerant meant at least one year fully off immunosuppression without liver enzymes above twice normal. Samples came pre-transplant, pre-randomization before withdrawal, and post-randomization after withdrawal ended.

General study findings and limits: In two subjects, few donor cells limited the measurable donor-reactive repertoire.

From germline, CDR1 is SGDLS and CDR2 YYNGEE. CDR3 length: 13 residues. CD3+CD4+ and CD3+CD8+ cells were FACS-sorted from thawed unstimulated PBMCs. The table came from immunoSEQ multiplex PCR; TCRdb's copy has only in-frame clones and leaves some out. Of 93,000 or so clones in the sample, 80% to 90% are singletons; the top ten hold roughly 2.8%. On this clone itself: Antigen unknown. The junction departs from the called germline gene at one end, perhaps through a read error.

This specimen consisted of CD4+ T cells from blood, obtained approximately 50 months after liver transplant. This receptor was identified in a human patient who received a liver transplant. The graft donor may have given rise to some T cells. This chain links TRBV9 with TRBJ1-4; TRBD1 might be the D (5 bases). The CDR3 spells CASRGPRGESRLF. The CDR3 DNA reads TGTGCCAGCCGGGGTCCACGAGGGGAGTCGAGACTTTTT.